This TCR beta chain was observed in a study of T cell responses to AZD1222 COVID-19 vaccine. Overall study findings and caveats: Two AZD1222 administrations were followed by greater Spike-specific TCR breadth and depth.

V lost 6 bases, J lost 5 bases, and 13 bases lay in between. Per the germline V gene, CDR1 is SGHTA and CDR2 is FQGTGA. The CDR3 is 14 amino acids. Using immunoSEQ multiplex PCR, the repertoire was profiled, and TCRdb retains in-frame clones only, with some absent. The sample has roughly 120,000 clones; around 88% are singletons. About this clone: No antigen is known for it.

This receptor was taken from an adult in good health. The sequences come from peripheral blood, collected on day 0 of AZD1222 vaccination. This rearrangement joins TRBV7-3 to TRBJ2-2; TRBD2 is a possible D gene (6 bases). CDR3 sequence (DNA): TGTGCCAGCAGTCGCACGGCGGGGACCGGGGAGCTGTTTTTT. This sequence encodes CASSRTAGTGELFF.